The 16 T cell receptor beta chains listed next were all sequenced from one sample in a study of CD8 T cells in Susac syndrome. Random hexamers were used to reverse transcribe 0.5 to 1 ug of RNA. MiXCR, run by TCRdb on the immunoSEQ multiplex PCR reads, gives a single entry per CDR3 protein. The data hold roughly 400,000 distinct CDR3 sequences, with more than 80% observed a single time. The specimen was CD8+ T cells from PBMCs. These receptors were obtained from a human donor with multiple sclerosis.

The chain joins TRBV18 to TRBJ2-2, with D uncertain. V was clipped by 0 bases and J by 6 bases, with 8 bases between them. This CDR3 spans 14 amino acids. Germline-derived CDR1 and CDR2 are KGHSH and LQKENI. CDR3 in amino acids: CASSPPQNPGELFF. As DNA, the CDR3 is TGTGCCAGCTCACCACCCCAGAATCCCGGGGAGCTGTTTTTT.

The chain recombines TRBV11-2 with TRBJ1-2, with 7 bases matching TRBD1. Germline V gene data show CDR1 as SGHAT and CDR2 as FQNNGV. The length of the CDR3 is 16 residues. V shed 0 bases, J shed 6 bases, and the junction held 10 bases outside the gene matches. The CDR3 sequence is CASSLDRRDRQHGYTF. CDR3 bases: TGTGCCAGCAGCTTAGATCGGAGGGACAGACAGCATGGCTACACCTTC.

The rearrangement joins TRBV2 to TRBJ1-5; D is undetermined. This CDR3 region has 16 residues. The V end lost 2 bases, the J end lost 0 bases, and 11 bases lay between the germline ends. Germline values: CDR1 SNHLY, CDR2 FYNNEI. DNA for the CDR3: TGTGCCAGCAGTGAAATGACCCCGGATAGCAATCAGCCCCAGCATTTT. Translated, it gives CASSEMTPDSNQPQHF.

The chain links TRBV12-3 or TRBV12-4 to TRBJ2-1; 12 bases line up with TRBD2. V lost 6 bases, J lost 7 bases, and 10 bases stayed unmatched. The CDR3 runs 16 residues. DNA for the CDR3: TGTGCCAGCAGCCTCCGACTAGCGGGGGTGGCGAATGAGCAGTTCTTC. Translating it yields CASSLRLAGVANEQFF.

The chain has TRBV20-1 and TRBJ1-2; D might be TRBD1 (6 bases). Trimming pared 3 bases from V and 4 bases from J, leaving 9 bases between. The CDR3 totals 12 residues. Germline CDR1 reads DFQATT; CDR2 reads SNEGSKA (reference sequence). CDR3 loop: CSASRGPYGYTF. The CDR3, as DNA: TGCAGTGCTAGCAGGGGCCCCTATGGCTACACCTTC.

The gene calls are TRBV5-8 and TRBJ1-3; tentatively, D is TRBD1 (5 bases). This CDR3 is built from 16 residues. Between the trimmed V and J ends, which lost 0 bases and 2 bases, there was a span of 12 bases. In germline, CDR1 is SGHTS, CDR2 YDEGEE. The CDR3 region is CASSLGQGGTGNTIYF. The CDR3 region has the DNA TGTGCCAGCAGCTTGGGTCAGGGAGGAACTGGAAACACCATATATTTT.

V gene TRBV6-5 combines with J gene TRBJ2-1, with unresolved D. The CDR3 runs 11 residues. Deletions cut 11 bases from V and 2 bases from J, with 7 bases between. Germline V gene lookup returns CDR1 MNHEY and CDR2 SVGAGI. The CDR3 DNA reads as TGTGCCTCTGAAGCCTACAATGAGCAGTTCTTC. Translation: CASEAYNEQFF.

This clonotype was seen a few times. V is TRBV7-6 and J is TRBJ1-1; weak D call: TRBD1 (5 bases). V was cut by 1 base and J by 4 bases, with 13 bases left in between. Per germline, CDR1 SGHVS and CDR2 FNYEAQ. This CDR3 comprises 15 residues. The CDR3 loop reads CASSLEPGTPTEAFF. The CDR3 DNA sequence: TGTGCCAGCAGCTTAGAGCCAGGGACCCCCACTGAAGCTTTCTTT.

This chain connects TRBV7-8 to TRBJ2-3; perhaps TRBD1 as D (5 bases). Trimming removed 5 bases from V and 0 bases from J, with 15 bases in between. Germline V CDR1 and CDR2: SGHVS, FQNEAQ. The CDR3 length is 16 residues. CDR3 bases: TGTGCCAGCAGCGACTTATTGGACACTAGCACAGATACGCAGTATTTT. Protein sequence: CASSDLLDTSTDTQYF.

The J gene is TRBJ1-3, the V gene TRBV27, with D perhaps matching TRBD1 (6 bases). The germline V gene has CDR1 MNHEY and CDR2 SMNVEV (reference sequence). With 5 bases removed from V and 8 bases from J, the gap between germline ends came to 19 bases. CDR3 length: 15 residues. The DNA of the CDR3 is TGTGCCAGCAGTCAGTTGGGGGGGGCCTTTGACACCATATATTTT. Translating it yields CASSQLGGAFDTIYF.

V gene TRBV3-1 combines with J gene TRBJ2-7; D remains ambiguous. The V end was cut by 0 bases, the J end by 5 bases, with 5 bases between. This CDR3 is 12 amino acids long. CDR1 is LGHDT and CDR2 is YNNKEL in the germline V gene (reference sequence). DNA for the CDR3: TGTGCCAGCAGCCAAGATTTCGACGAGCAGTACTTC. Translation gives CASSQDFDEQYF.

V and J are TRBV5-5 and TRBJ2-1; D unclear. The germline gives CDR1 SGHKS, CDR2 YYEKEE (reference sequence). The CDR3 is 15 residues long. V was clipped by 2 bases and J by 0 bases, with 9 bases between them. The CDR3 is CASSFISASYNEQFF. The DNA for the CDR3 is TGTGCCAGCAGCTTTATCAGCGCCTCCTACAATGAGCAGTTCTTC.

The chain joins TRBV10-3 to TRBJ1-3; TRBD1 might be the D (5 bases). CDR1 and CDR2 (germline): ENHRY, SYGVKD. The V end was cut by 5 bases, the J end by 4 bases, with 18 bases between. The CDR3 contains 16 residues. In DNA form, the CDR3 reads TGTGCCATCAGTACGGCTGGGGCAGGGCAAGGAAACACCATATATTTT. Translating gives CAISTAGAGQGNTIYF.

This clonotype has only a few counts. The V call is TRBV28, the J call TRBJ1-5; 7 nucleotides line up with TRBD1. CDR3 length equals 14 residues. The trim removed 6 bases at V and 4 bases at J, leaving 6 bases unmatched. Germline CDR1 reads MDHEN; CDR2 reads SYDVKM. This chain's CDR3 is CASSPDRVNQPQHF. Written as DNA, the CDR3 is TGTGCCAGCAGCCCTGACAGGGTGAATCAGCCCCAGCATTTT.

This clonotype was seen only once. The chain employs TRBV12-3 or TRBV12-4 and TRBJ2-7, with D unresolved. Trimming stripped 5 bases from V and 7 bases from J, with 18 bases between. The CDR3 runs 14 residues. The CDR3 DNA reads TGTGCCAGCAGTCCAGAGGTTGACCTACGGGAGCAGTACTTC. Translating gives CASSPEVDLREQYF.

The CDR3: CSARTTDLEQFF. In nucleotides, the CDR3 is TGCAGTGCTAGAACTACAGACTTGGAGCAGTTCTTC. The V gene is TRBV20-1, the J gene TRBJ2-1; D gene ambiguous. Trimming removed 2 bases from V and 10 bases from J, with 12 bases in between. The CDR3 is 12 residues long. From germline, CDR1 is DFQATT and CDR2 SNEGSKA (reference sequence).